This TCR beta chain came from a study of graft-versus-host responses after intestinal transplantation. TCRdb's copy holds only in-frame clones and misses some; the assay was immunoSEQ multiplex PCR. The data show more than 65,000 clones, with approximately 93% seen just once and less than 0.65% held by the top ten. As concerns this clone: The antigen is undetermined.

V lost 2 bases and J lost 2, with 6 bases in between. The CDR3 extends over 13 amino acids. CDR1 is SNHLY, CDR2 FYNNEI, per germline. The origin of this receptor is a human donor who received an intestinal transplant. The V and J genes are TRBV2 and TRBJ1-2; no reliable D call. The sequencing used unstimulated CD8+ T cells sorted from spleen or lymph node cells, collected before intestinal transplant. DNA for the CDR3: TGTGCCAGCAGTGAATACGGAAACTATGGCTACACCTTC. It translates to CASSEYGNYGYTF.